This entry lists 24 T cell receptor beta chains sequenced from one sample in a study of cytomegalovirus exposure and HLA in healthy donors. Researchers ran the PCR with 60 Vbeta and 13 Jbeta primers. Measured with immunoSEQ multiplex PCR; TCRdb has only the in-frame clones, and not every one. The sample lists approximately 100,000 clones, about 79% occurring once. The specimen was PBMCs. The receptors stem from a female donor in good health and CMV-seropositive.

The chain uses TRBV6-1 and TRBJ1-3; D is ambiguous. With 11 bases removed from V and 1 base from J, the gap between germline ends came to 12 bases. This CDR3 has 13 amino acids. Germline values: CDR1 MNHNS, CDR2 SASEGT. The DNA of the CDR3 is TGTGCCGCCGGGGTGATATCTGGAAACACCATATATTTT. Its translation: CAAGVISGNTIYF.

The V gene is TRBV20-1, the J gene TRBJ2-5; D perhaps matches TRBD2 (5 bases). Germline CDR1 DFQATT, CDR2 SNEGSKA (reference sequence). The CDR3 has 11 amino acids. V was clipped by 1 base and J by 7 bases, with 7 bases between them. The CDR3 here is CSARVGGTQYF. In nucleotides, the CDR3 is TGCAGTGCTAGAGTAGGAGGGACCCAGTACTTC.

The V gene is TRBV10-1, the J gene TRBJ1-4; D unresolved. The germline V and J ends were trimmed by 4 bases and 0 bases, with 6 bases remaining between them. The CDR3 runs 14 residues. Germline values: CDR1 WNHNN, CDR2 SYGVQD (reference sequence). DNA of the CDR3: TGCGCCAGCAGTGGGCAACCAACTAATGAAAAACTGTTTTTT. It is translated as CASSGQPTNEKLFF.

Concerning this clone itself: This specimen includes other DNA sequences encoding the same CDR3. The gene calls are TRBV14 and TRBJ2-7, with TRBD1 matching 9 bases. The germline V gene encodes CDR1 SGHDN and CDR2 FVKESK. V trimming: 1 base; J trimming: 9 bases; junction bases outside the gene matches: 10. The CDR3 length is 15 residues. The DNA of the CDR3 is TGTGCCAGCAGCCAAGGACAGGGGGAGTATAGTGTGCAGTACTTC. Its protein is CASSQGQGEYSVQYF.

The chain carries TRBV4-3 and TRBJ1-2; D may be TRBD1 (6 bases). CDR3 length: 16 residues. Per germline, CDR1 LGHNA and CDR2 YSLEER. Trimming removed 0 bases from V and 3 bases from J, with 14 bases in between. CDR3 coding DNA: TGCGCCAGCAGCCAAGACCCGGGGGGGCTGGACTATGGCTACACCTTC. Amino acid sequence: CASSQDPGGLDYGYTF.

This chain uses TRBV25-1 with TRBJ2-4; 11 bases map to TRBD1. The J segment lost 12 bases and the V segment lost 8 bases, leaving 9 bases of the junction unmatched. The CDR3 loop spans 13 amino acids. Germline CDR1 and CDR2: MGHDK and SYGVNS. The DNA of the CDR3 is TGTGCCAGCGGACAGGGGGCGTCGGACAGTCAGTACTTC. Its protein is CASGQGASDSQYF.

J is TRBJ1-6 and V is TRBV9; D not certain. V was shortened by 0 bases and J by 2 bases, with 6 bases between the two germline ends. Looked up from germline, CDR1 is SGDLS and CDR2 is YYNGEE. This CDR3 has 15 residues. The DNA of the CDR3 is TGTGCCAGCAGCGTAGGAGGGACCTATAATTCACCCCTCCACTTT. This sequence encodes CASSVGGTYNSPLHF.

This clone was observed a few times. The chain carries TRBV19 and TRBJ2-7, with D unresolved. The CDR3 is made up of 14 amino acids. V was cut by 5 bases and J by 6 bases, with 17 bases left in between. CDR1 is LNHDA and CDR2 is SQIVND in the germline V gene (reference sequence). The CDR3 nucleotides are TGTGCCAGTAGTTCAAGGAAACTCTCGGGCGAGCAGTACTTC. Residues: CASSSRKLSGEQYF.

J is TRBJ2-2 and V is TRBV9, with 9 bases that match TRBD2. Germline CDR1 and CDR2: SGDLS and YYNGEE. The J segment lost 7 bases and the V segment lost 7 bases, leaving 11 bases of the junction unmatched. The CDR3 totals 15 residues. In nucleotides, the CDR3 is TGTGCCAGCGGAAAGGCGGGGGGGCCGGACGGGGAGCTGTTTTTT. This gives the protein CASGKAGGPDGELFF.

The rearrangement uses TRBV5-1 and TRBJ1-3; D is unresolved. This CDR3 has 14 amino acids. The V gene's germline CDR1 is SGHRS and CDR2 YFSETQ. Trimming removed 7 bases at V and 1 base at J, with 12 bases between. The CDR3 nucleotides are TGCGCCAGCCAGGATGCGGGATCTGGAAACACCATATATTTT. The encoded protein is CASQDAGSGNTIYF.

This chain links TRBV30 with TRBJ2-5; D possibly corresponds to TRBD1 (6 bases). In germline, CDR1 is GTSNPN, CDR2 SVGIG (reference sequence). The CDR3 consists of 13 residues. V lost 0 bases to trimming and J lost 4 bases, with 9 bases between them. The CDR3 region has the DNA TGTGCCTGGAGTGTATGGGGGCTAGAGACCCAGTACTTC. This translates into CAWSVWGLETQYF.

The chain is built from TRBV5-1 and TRBJ1-3; 9 bases match TRBD1. The length of the CDR3 is 19 residues. V lost 7 bases to trimming and J lost 0 bases; unmatched junction nucleotides: 17. The V gene's germline CDR1 is SGHRS and CDR2 YFSETQ. CDR3 region: CASSPTGQGTIISGNTIYF. In DNA form, the CDR3 reads TGCGCCAGCTCCCCCACGGGACAGGGAACAATTATCTCTGGAAACACCATATATTTT.

Judged by abundance, this clone is medium-sized. The chain employs TRBV10-3 and TRBJ2-1; 12 bases map to TRBD2. CDR1 and CDR2 from the germline V gene are ENHRY and SYGVKD. V dropped 2 bases and J dropped 6; count of bases not matched to a gene: 2. CDR3 length equals 15 residues. The CDR3 DNA follows: TGTGCCATCAGTGAGCTAGCGGGAGGGCCCAATGAGCAGTTCTTC. This gives the protein CAISELAGGPNEQFF.

This rearrangement joins TRBV5-1 to TRBJ2-2; TRBD2 agrees at 13 bases. The V and J ends lost 9 bases and 6 bases, in that order; junction bases with no gene match: 5. This CDR3 has 14 residues. From germline, CDR1 is SGHRS and CDR2 YFSETQ. CDR3 coding DNA: TGCGCCACCGGGACTAGCGGGAATGCCGGGGAGCTGTTTTTT. Translated, it gives CATGTSGNAGELFF.

This chain links TRBV7-2 with TRBJ2-1; 8 bases are shared with TRBD2. Trimming cost V 5 bases and J 3 bases; bases outside gene matches: 9. The CDR3 has 16 residues. In germline, CDR1 is SGHTA, CDR2 FQGNSA. The CDR3 loop is CASSPRGTRVYNEQFF. DNA of the CDR3: TGTGCCAGCAGCCCCCGAGGGACTAGGGTCTACAATGAGCAGTTCTTC.

The rearrangement links TRBV11-2 to TRBJ1-1, with a possible D match to TRBD1 (5 bases). Trimming cost V 6 bases and J 4 bases, with 15 bases left between them. Per germline, CDR1 SGHAT and CDR2 FQNNGV. The CDR3 is made up of 14 amino acids. The DNA for the CDR3 is TGTGCCAGCAGGAGGGGAGGGATGGGCACTGAAGCTTTCTTT. Residues: CASRRGGMGTEAFF.

This chain connects TRBV11-2 to TRBJ1-3; D remains unclear. Germline V gene lookup returns CDR1 SGHAT and CDR2 FQNNGV. V dropped 5 bases and J dropped 0 bases, with 11 bases sitting between them. There are 15 residues in the CDR3. CDR3 sequence (DNA): TGTGCCAGCAGCCCCGAGGGCGGCTCTGGAAACACCATATATTTT. This gives the protein CASSPEGGSGNTIYF. Full variable domain (remainder filled in from reference TRBV11-2 and TRBJ1-3): EAGVAQSPRYKIIEKRQSVAFWCNPISGHATLYWYQQILGQGPKLLIQFQNNGVVDDSQLPKDRFSAERLKGVDSTLKIQPAKLEDSAVYLCASSPEGGSGNTIYFGEGSWLTVV.

For the CDR3, the DNA is TGTGCCAGCAGTTCACGTGGGACAGAGATTAACTATGGCTACACCTTC. Protein sequence: CASSSRGTEINYGYTF. The rearrangement links TRBV7-2 to TRBJ1-2; 7 nucleotides agree with TRBD1. Trimming took 6 bases from V and 1 from J; bases not matched to a gene: 11. The length of the CDR3 is 16 residues. Germline assignment: CDR1 SGHTA and CDR2 FQGNSA.

The chain recombines TRBV2 with TRBJ2-3, with 9 nucleotides matching TRBD2. Trimming removed 5 bases from V and 4 bases from J; junction bases left unmatched: 10. The CDR3 sequence is 16 residues long. Germline V gene sequence: CDR1 SNHLY, CDR2 FYNNEI. CDR3: CASSLLRGGWADTQYF. The CDR3 coding sequence is TGTGCCAGCAGTCTCTTGCGGGGGGGTTGGGCAGATACGCAGTATTTT.

This chain connects TRBV18 to TRBJ1-2, with 7 bases identical to TRBD1. CDR1 KGHSH and CDR2 LQKENI come from the germline V gene. There are 14 residues in the CDR3. V lost 1 base, J lost 8 bases, and 7 bases stayed unmatched. The CDR3 bases are TGTGCCAGCTCACCACGAGACAGGGTAAGAGGCTACACCTTC. Translated: CASSPRDRVRGYTF.

V gene TRBV7-8 combines with J gene TRBJ2-2; 9 nucleotides line up with TRBD2. Unmatched junction bases numbered 4, after V lost 0 bases and J lost 2 bases. The CDR3 totals 17 residues. Germline CDR1 reads SGHVS; CDR2 reads FQNEAQ. The CDR3 DNA reads TGTGCCAGCAGCTTAGCGGGACTAGCTGATAACACCGGGGAGCTGTTTTTT. It encodes CASSLAGLADNTGELFF.

This sequence joins TRBV11-2 and TRBJ2-5, with TRBD2 matching over 8 bases. The germline CDR1 and CDR2 sequences are SGHAT and FQNNGV. V lost 5 bases to trimming and J lost 4 bases; unmatched junction nucleotides: 12. The CDR3 covers 16 residues. This chain's CDR3 is CASSLPISGTRETQYF. In DNA form, the CDR3 reads TGTGCCAGCAGCCTACCCATTAGCGGGACAAGAGAGACCCAGTACTTC. Using reference TRBV11-2 and TRBJ2-5 for the parts outside the CDR3, the full variable domain is EAGVAQSPRYKIIEKRQSVAFWCNPISGHATLYWYQQILGQGPKLLIQFQNNGVVDDSQLPKDRFSAERLKGVDSTLKIQPAKLEDSAVYLCASSLPISGTRETQYFGPGTRLLVL.

The chain uses TRBV5-5 and TRBJ1-3; 7 positions agree with TRBD1. CDR3 size: 18 residues. J gave up 4 bases and V 4 bases, and 17 bases lay outside the gene matches. CDR1 SGHKS and CDR2 YYEKEE come from the germline V gene (reference sequence). The CDR3 reads CASSPVGTAWAGGNTIYF. CDR3 bases: TGTGCCAGCAGCCCCGTAGGGACAGCCTGGGCAGGAGGAAACACCATATATTTT.

The J gene is TRBJ2-3, the V gene TRBV21-1; TRBD2, the D gene given by the table, was not confirmed from the DNA. TRBV21-1 is termed a pseudogene. The CDR3 totals 18 residues. DNA for the CDR3: TGTGCCAGCAGCTATACTAGCGGGGGGGCGGGGGGCACAGATACGCAGTATTTT. It codes for CASSYTSGGAGGTDTQYF.